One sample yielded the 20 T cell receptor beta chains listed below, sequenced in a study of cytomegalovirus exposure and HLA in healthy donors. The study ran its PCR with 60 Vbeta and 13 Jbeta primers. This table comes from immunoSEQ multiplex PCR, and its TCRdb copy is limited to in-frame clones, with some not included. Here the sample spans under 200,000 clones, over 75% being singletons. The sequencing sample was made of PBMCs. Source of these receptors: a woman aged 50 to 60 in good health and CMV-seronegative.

Here the CDR3 DNA reads TGTGCCAGCAGCTTTATCACAACAAAATCGCGGGGTGAGCAGTTCTTC. Amino acid sequence: CASSFITTKSRGEQFF. The chain recombines TRBV13 with TRBJ2-1; possibly TRBD2 for D (6 bases). Germline CDR1 reads PRHDT; CDR2 reads FYEKMQ (reference sequence). The CDR3 is 16 residues long. V was clipped by 3 bases and J by 9 bases, with 21 bases between them.

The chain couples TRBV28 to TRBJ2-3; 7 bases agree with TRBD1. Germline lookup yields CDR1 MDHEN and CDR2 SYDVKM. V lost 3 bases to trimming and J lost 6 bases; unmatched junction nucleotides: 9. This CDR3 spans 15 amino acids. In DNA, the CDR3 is TGTGCCAGCAGTTTTGACAGGGCCATAGGGGATACGCAGTATTTT. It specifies CASSFDRAIGDTQYF. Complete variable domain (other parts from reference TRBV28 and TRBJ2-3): DVKVTQSSRYLVKRTGEKVFLECVQDMDHENMFWYRQDPGLGLRLIYFSYDVKMKEKGDIPEGYSVSREKKERFSLILESASTNQTSMYLCASSFDRAIGDTQYFGPGTRLTVL.

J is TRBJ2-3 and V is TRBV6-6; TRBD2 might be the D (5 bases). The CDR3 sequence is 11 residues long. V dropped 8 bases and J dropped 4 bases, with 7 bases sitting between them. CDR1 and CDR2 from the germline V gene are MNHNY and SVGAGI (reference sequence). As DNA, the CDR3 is TGTGCCAGCGGGAGATCAGATACGCAGTATTTT. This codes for CASGRSDTQYF.

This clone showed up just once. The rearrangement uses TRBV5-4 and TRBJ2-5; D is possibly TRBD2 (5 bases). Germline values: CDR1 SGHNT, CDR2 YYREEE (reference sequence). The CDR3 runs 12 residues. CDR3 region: CAAGKPQETQYF. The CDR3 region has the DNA TGTGCGGCCGGGAAACCTCAAGAGACCCAGTACTTC.

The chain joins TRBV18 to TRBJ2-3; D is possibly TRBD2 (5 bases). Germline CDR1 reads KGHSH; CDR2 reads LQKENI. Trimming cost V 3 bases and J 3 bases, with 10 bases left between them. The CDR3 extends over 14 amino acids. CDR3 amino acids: CASSPAPGTDTQYF. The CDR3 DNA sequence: TGTGCCAGCTCACCGGCCCCGGGAACAGATACGCAGTATTTT. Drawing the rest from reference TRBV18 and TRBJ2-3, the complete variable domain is NAGVMQNPRHLVRRRGQEARLRCSPMKGHSHVYWYRQLPEEGLKFMVYLQKENIIDESGMPKERFSAEFPKEGPSILRIQQVVRGDSAAYFCASSPAPGTDTQYFGPGTRLTVL.

For the CDR3, the DNA is TGTGCCAGCAGTTTCCCTCATTTAGCGGGGGGACTCACAGATACGCAGTATTTT. Its protein is CASSFPHLAGGLTDTQYF. The chain recombines TRBV28 with TRBJ2-3, with TRBD2 identical over 10 bases. CDR1 and CDR2 (germline): MDHEN, SYDVKM. V was clipped by 3 bases and J by 2 bases; unmatched bases: 11. The CDR3 totals 18 residues.

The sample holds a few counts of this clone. The CDR3 spells CASSPQGGYNSPLHF. CDR3 bases: TGTGCCAGCAGCCCCCAGGGAGGGTATAATTCACCCCTCCACTTT. The chain combines TRBV9 with TRBJ1-6, with D possibly being TRBD1 (5 bases). V was clipped by 4 bases and J by 4 bases, with 12 bases between them. This CDR3 is built from 15 residues. The germline V gene has CDR1 SGDLS and CDR2 YYNGEE.

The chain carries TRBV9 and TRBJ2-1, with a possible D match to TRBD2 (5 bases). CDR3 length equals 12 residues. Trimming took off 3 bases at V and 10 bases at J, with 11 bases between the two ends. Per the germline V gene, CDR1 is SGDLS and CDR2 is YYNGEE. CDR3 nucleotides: TGTGCCAGCAGCGGCGACTATTCCGAGCAGTTCTTC. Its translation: CASSGDYSEQFF.

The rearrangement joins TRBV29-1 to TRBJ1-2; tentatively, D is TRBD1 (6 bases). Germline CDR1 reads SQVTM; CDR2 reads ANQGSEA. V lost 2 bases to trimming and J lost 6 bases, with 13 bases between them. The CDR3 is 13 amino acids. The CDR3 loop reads CSVELQGIDGYTF. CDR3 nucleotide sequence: TGCAGCGTTGAATTACAGGGAATAGATGGCTACACCTTC.

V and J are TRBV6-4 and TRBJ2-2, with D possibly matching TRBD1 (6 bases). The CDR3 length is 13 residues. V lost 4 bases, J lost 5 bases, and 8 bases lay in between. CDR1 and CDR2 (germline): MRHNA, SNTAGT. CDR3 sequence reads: CASSGQGTGELFF. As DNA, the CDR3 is TGTGCCAGCAGTGGGCAGGGGACCGGGGAGCTGTTTTTT.

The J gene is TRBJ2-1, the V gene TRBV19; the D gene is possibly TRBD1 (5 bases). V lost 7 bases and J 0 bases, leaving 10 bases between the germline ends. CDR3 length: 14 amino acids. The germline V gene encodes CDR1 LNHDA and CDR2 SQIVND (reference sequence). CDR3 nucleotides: TGTGCCAGTAAGGGGAAAAGCTCCTACAATGAGCAGTTCTTC. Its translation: CASKGKSSYNEQFF.

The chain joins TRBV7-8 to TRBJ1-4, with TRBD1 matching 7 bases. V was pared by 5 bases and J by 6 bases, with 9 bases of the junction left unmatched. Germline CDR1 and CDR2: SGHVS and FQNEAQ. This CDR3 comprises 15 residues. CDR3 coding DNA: TGTGCCAGCAGCGGCTCAGACAGGGCATATGAAAAACTGTTTTTT. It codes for CASSGSDRAYEKLFF.

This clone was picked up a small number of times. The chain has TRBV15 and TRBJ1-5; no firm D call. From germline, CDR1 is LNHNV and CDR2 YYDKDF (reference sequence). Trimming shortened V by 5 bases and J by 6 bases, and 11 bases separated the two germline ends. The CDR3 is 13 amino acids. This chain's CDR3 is CATSGREIQPQHF. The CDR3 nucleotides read TGTGCCACCAGCGGAAGGGAGATTCAGCCCCAGCATTTT.

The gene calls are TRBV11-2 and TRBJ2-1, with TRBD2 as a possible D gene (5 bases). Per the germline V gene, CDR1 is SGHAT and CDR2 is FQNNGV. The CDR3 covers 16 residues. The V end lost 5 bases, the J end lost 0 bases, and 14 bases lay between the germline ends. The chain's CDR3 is CASSQDSWSSYNEQFF. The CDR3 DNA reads TGTGCCAGCAGCCAGGACTCGTGGAGCTCCTACAATGAGCAGTTCTTC.

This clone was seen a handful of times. The CDR3 spells CAIRGTGAYEQYF. CDR3 DNA: TGTGCCATCAGGGGAACAGGGGCATACGAGCAGTACTTC. The chain joins TRBV10-3 to TRBJ2-7; 7 bases match TRBD1. The CDR3 loop spans 13 amino acids. CDR1 and CDR2 from the germline V gene are ENHRY and SYGVKD. V was clipped by 6 bases and J by 4 bases; unmatched bases: 6.

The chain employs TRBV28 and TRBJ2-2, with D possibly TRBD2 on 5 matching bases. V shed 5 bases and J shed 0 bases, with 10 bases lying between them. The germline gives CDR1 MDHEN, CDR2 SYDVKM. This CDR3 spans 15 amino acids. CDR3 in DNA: TGTGCCAGCAGTGCCCCGGGGTCGAACACCGGGGAGCTGTTTTTT. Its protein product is CASSAPGSNTGELFF.

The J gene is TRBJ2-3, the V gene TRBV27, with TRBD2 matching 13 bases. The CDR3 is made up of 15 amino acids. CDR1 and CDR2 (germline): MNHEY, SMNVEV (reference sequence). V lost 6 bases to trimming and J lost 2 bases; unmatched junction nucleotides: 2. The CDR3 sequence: CASRGLAGLTDTQYF. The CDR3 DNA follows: TGTGCCAGCAGGGGACTAGCGGGGCTCACAGATACGCAGTATTTT.

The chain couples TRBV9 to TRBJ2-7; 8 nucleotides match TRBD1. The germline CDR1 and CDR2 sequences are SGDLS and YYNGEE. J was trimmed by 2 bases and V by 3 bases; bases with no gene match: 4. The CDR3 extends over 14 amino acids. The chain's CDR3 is CASSGGQGPYEQYF. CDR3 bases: TGTGCCAGCAGCGGCGGACAGGGCCCCTACGAGCAGTACTTC.

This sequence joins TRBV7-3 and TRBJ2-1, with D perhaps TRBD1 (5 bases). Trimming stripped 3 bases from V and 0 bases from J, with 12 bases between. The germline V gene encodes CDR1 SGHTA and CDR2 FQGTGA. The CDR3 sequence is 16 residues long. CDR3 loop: CASSLTALRSYNEQFF. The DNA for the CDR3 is TGTGCCAGCAGCTTGACAGCTCTGCGCTCCTACAATGAGCAGTTCTTC.

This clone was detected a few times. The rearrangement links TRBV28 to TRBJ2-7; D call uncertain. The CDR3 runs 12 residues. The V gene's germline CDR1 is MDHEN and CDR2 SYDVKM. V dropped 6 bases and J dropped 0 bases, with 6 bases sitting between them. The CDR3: CASRSNSYEQYF. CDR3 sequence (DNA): TGTGCCAGCAGATCAAACTCCTACGAGCAGTACTTC.